Given below is one T cell receptor beta chain in context. The data belong to a study of OX40 agonist ivuxolimab in advanced cancers. TCRdb's copy holds only in-frame clones and misses some; the assay was immunoSEQ multiplex PCR. The sample has 60,000 to 65,000 clones; about nine tenths are singletons. V was clipped by 1 base and J by 1 base; unmatched bases: 7. CDR3 length: 18 amino acids. From germline, CDR1 is MNHEY and CDR2 SMNVEV (reference sequence). The TCR was taken from an adult with an advanced solid tumor such as melanoma, head and neck, liver or kidney cancer. The V gene is TRBV27, the J gene TRBJ2-3; TRBD1 aligns across 11 bases. Sample: CD4+ or CD8+ T cells sorted from blood, taken in a trial of the OX40 agonist ivuxolimab. The CDR3: CASSLFPRDRGGTDTQYF. The DNA for the CDR3 is TGTGCCAGCAGTTTATTCCCCCGGGACAGGGGGGGCACAGATACGCAGTATTTT.